These 20 T cell receptor beta chains were sequenced from one sample in a study of cytomegalovirus exposure and HLA in healthy donors. This PCR relied on a set of 60 Vbeta primers and 13 Jbeta primers. TCRdb keeps only in-frame clones here, not all; method: immunoSEQ multiplex PCR. The profile shows about 130,000 clones, approximately 78% of them singletons. The specimen was PBMCs. These receptors were collected from a woman in her 30s in good health and CMV-seronegative.

The CDR3 region is CASSVDRSLNTEAFF. DNA of the CDR3: TGTGCCAGCAGCGTAGATCGGAGCTTGAACACTGAAGCTTTCTTT. The V call is TRBV9, the J call TRBJ1-1, with no clear D. From germline, CDR1 is SGDLS and CDR2 YYNGEE. V was pared by 0 bases and J by 0 bases, with 9 bases between. CDR3 length: 15 amino acids. Together with reference TRBV9 and TRBJ1-1, the CDR3 gives the full variable domain: DSGVTQTPKHLITATGQRVTLRCSPRSGDLSVYWYQQSLDQGLQFLIQYYNGEERAKGNILERFSAQQFPDLHSELNLSSLELGDSALYFCASSVDRSLNTEAFFGQGTRLTVV.

V gene TRBV7-9 combines with J gene TRBJ2-5; D is uncertain. The germline V gene has CDR1 SEHNR and CDR2 FQNEAQ (reference sequence). The CDR3 is made up of 10 amino acids. The V gene lost 6 bases and the J gene lost 5 bases, with 4 bases spanning the gap. This CDR3 reads CASSPETQYF. The CDR3 region has the DNA TGTGCCAGCAGTCCGGAGACCCAGTACTTC.

This clone was counted a single time. The chain recombines TRBV19 with TRBJ1-4; TRBD1 is a possible D gene (5 bases). Between the trimmed V and J ends, which lost 7 bases and 8 bases, there was a span of 17 bases. CDR1 and CDR2 (germline): LNHDA, SQIVND (reference sequence). This CDR3 spans 14 amino acids. This chain's CDR3 is CASIPGPGDEKLFF. The CDR3 nucleotides are TGTGCCAGTATCCCGGGACCGGGGGACGAAAAACTGTTTTTT.

The chain links TRBV29-1 to TRBJ1-1, with D possibly TRBD1 on 6 matching bases. Trimming removed 7 bases at V and 6 bases at J, with 15 bases between. The CDR3 totals 12 residues. Germline lookup yields CDR1 SQVTM and CDR2 ANQGSEA. Written as DNA, the CDR3 is TGCAGCGCCCAAGGGACAACCGCTGAAGCTTTCTTT. The encoded protein is CSAQGTTAEAFF.

The J gene is TRBJ1-1, the V gene TRBV15; no clear D. The germline V gene encodes CDR1 LNHNV and CDR2 YYDKDF (reference sequence). V lost 0 bases and J 4 bases, leaving 6 bases between the germline ends. This CDR3 has 13 amino acids. The CDR3 spells CATSRDLSTEAFF. CDR3 in DNA: TGTGCCACCAGCAGAGATCTGAGCACTGAAGCTTTCTTT.

This chain links TRBV21-1 with TRBJ2-2; TRBD2 reflects the table's D call only, with no check against the DNA. TRBV21-1 is an annotated pseudogene. The CDR3 has 17 amino acids. CDR3 amino acids: CASSKLAGGADTGELFF. The CDR3, as DNA: TGTGCCAGCAGCAAATTAGCGGGGGGCGCGGACACCGGGGAGCTGTTTTTT.

V usage is TRBV6-1 and J usage is TRBJ2-7, with a tentative D call TRBD2 (5 bases). The germline gives CDR1 MNHNS, CDR2 SASEGT. The V and J ends lost 4 bases and 6 bases respectively, with 19 bases between them. CDR3 length: 15 amino acids. The CDR3 protein is CASSAYGMNIGEQYF. Written as DNA, the CDR3 is TGTGCCAGCAGTGCTTACGGGATGAATATAGGCGAGCAGTACTTC.

This chain uses TRBV6-1 with TRBJ1-2; 7 positions agree with TRBD1. The CDR3 is made up of 13 amino acids. Trimming cost V 6 bases and J 2 bases; bases outside gene matches: 3. Germline lookup yields CDR1 MNHNS and CDR2 SASEGT. CDR3 loop: CASSPGQNYGYTF. CDR3 DNA sequence: TGTGCCAGCAGCCCGGGACAGAACTATGGCTACACCTTC.

This clone occurred a few times. The CDR3 region has the DNA TGTGCCAGCAGCTTATGGCAGGGTAGCACAGATACGCAGTATTTT. This codes for CASSLWQGSTDTQYF. The chain employs TRBV7-9 and TRBJ2-3, with a tentative D call TRBD1 (5 bases). This CDR3 spans 15 amino acids. V was cut by 2 bases and J by 0 bases, with 9 bases left in between. The germline V gene has CDR1 SEHNR and CDR2 FQNEAQ (reference sequence). The complete variable domain, with remaining parts taken from reference TRBV7-9 and TRBJ2-3, reads DTGVSQNPRHKITKRGQNVTFRCDPISEHNRLYWYRQTLGQGPEFLTYFQNEAQLEKSRLLSDRFSAERPKGSFSTLEIQRTEQGDSAMYLCASSLWQGSTDTQYFGPGTRLTVL.

The V and J genes are TRBV6-5 and TRBJ2-7; D possibly corresponds to TRBD1 (6 bases). Germline V CDR1 and CDR2: MNHEY, SVGAGI. This CDR3 spans 14 amino acids. Between the trimmed V and J ends, which lost 0 bases and 10 bases, there was a span of 16 bases. The CDR3 coding sequence is TGTGCCAGCAGTTACTCACCCAGGGGCCTCCTTCAGTACTTC. Its translation is CASSYSPRGLLQYF.

The chain combines TRBV6-1 with TRBJ1-6; 7 positions agree with TRBD1. Trimming removed 11 bases from V and 7 bases from J; junction bases left unmatched: 11. The CDR3 is made up of 14 amino acids. Germline-derived CDR1 and CDR2 are MNHNS and SASEGT. This chain's CDR3 is CAHKGQGGNSPLHF. The CDR3 region has the DNA TGTGCCCACAAGGGGCAGGGGGGAAATTCACCCCTCCACTTT.

The chain uses TRBV30 and TRBJ1-5, with a weak D call TRBD1 (5 bases). The CDR3 runs to 15 residues. Germline V gives CDR1 GTSNPN, CDR2 SVGIG (reference sequence). V was shortened by 3 bases and J by 5 bases, with 17 bases between the two germline ends. The DNA of the CDR3 is TGTGCCTGGAGCTCCCGGGGGGAGGTGGATCAGCCCCAGCATTTT. Translated: CAWSSRGEVDQPQHF.

The genes are TRBV11-2 and TRBJ2-7; 13 bases fit TRBD2. Germline values: CDR1 SGHAT, CDR2 FQNNGV. Trimming took 5 bases from V and 4 from J; bases not matched to a gene: 5. The CDR3 length is 15 residues. The CDR3 DNA reads as TGTGCCAGCAGCCCTGGACTAGCGGGAGCGTACGAGCAGTACTTC. Encoded protein: CASSPGLAGAYEQYF.

This chain uses TRBV11-3 with TRBJ2-5; a possible D gene is TRBD2 (6 bases). V gave up 1 base and J gave up 5 bases, with 14 bases separating them. The V gene's germline CDR1 is SGHNT and CDR2 YENEEA. The CDR3 sequence is 15 residues long. CDR3: CASSLGYSGGETQYF. The CDR3 DNA reads as TGTGCCAGCAGCTTAGGGTATAGTGGAGGGGAGACCCAGTACTTC.

The rearrangement uses TRBV18 and TRBJ1-4; TRBD1 is a possible D gene (5 bases). Germline lookup yields CDR1 KGHSH and CDR2 LQKENI. V lost 3 bases, J lost 5 bases, and 10 bases lay in between. The CDR3 runs 14 residues. The CDR3: CASSPGHSNEKLFF. In nucleotides, the CDR3 is TGTGCCAGCTCACCTGGACACTCGAATGAAAAACTGTTTTTT.

This chain connects TRBV19 to TRBJ2-2; 7 bases align to TRBD2. Germline CDR1 LNHDA, CDR2 SQIVND (reference sequence). Losses at the gene ends were 1 base for V and 4 bases for J; bases not matched to a gene: 3. CDR3 length equals 15 residues. CDR3 nucleotides: TGTGCCAGTAGTATAGCCGGGAGGTCCACCGGGGAGCTGTTTTTT. Its protein is CASSIAGRSTGELFF.

The chain employs TRBV5-6 and TRBJ2-5; 8 positions agree with TRBD2. From germline, CDR1 is SGHDT and CDR2 YYEEEE. The CDR3 has 15 residues. The junction had 10 bases not matched to a gene; V was cut back by 6 bases and J by 3 bases. The CDR3 region has the DNA TGTGCCAGCACCCTGCTCGGGGGGGCTGAAGAGACCCAGTACTTC. This codes for CASTLLGGAEETQYF. The whole variable domain, remainder taken from reference TRBV5-6 and TRBJ2-5, is DAGVTQSPTHLIKTRGQQVTLRCSPKSGHDTVSWYQQALGQGPQFIFQYYEEEERQRGNFPDRFSGHQFPNYSSELNVNALLLGDSALYLCASTLLGGAEETQYFGPGTRLLVL.

The chain links TRBV6-1 to TRBJ1-5, with D perhaps TRBD1 (5 bases). The CDR3 length is 13 residues. With 3 bases removed from V and 2 bases from J, the gap between germline ends came to 5 bases. Per germline, CDR1 MNHNS and CDR2 SASEGT. The CDR3 reads CASSDRGNQPQHF. The CDR3 DNA reads TGTGCCAGCAGTGACAGGGGCAATCAGCCCCAGCATTTT.

The chain joins TRBV7-2 to TRBJ2-1, with D possibly matching TRBD2 (6 bases). CDR3 length: 18 amino acids. Germline V gene lookup returns CDR1 SGHTA and CDR2 FQGNSA. V lost 1 base, J lost 1 base, and 17 bases lay in between. For the CDR3, the DNA is TGTGCCAGCAGCTTAGGGGCCTACGCGGGGCCTTCCTACAATGAGCAGTTCTTC. Its protein product is CASSLGAYAGPSYNEQFF.

The chain joins TRBV4-1 to TRBJ2-5, with TRBD1 identical over 10 bases. Judging by the DNA end, TRBJ2-7 fits better; the J call may be wrong. This CDR3 has 16 amino acids. Germline CDR1 and CDR2: MGHRA and YSYEKL. CDR3 residues: CASSQDRGTGAYEQYF. CDR3 nucleotides: TGCGCCAGCAGCCAAGATAGGGGGACAGGGGCCTACGAGCAGTACTTC.